This T cell receptor beta chain comes out of a study of OX40 agonist ivuxolimab in advanced cancers. About the investigation overall: Ivuxolimab was an agonistic, fully human IgG2 monoclonal antibody directed against OX40 (CD134), a costimulatory receptor. Three dose-escalation patients achieved partial responses, one with hepatocellular carcinoma and two with cutaneous melanoma. The purpose of peripheral TCRbeta sequencing was to test whether ivuxolimab changed TCR sequence diversity and led to clonal T-cell expansion. The dose-escalation cohort was over 70% male with a mean age of about 60 years, ranging from roughly 20 to 80. Prior anti-PD-1, anti-PD-L1 or anti-CTLA-4 therapy was permitted, and approximately 42% of dose-escalation patients had received checkpoint inhibitors. Intravenous ivuxolimab was administered to patients every 2 weeks at six dose levels: 0.01, 0.1, 0.3, 1.5, 3 and 10 mg/kg. The paper describes the monotherapy dose-escalation part (N ≈ 50 patients) of the phase I trial of ivuxolimab. Of the roughly 51 patients in dose escalation, 19 had hepatocellular carcinoma, approximately 15 had melanoma, 9 had renal cell carcinoma and 9 had head and neck cancer. The full study reports these points: Low levels of normalized T-cell clonal expansion were also seen in some patients who did not respond. Which antigens the clonally expanded peripheral T cells were specific for was not determined. After ivuxolimab, CD8+ T cells had more expanded clones than CD4+ T cells on average. In the 0.1-3.0 mg/kg groups, partial responders had among the lowest normalized peripheral clonal expansion, particularly in CD8+ T cells. At doses of 0.1 to 3.0 mg/kg, clonal expansion of both CD4+ and CD8+ T cells in blood was seen between baseline and week 6.

Genomic DNA was extracted from sorted cells for sequencing of the TCRbeta CDR3 region. The immunoSEQ Assay was used to sequence the TCRbeta CDR3 regions. The table comes from immuneACCESS by way of TCRdb, which keeps in-frame sequences with V and J called. Part of the clones is missing from these tables; in studies checked, under half for an unresolved V gene and the rest for unknown reasons. This sample is represented by about 19,000 clones; 70% to 90% of them were singletons. In total, the top ten clones hold 10% to 15% of the sample. Patients with a history of autoimmune disease or receiving systemic immunosuppression were excluded from the trial. In every dose cohort, peripheral blood was drawn for TCR sequencing at baseline, cycle 4 day 1, and cycle 7 day 1. Samples came from an open-label, multicenter, first-in-human phase I dose-escalation trial of ivuxolimab. Adults with locally advanced or metastatic melanoma, renal cell carcinoma, hepatocellular carcinoma or head and neck squamous cell carcinoma were enrolled in the trial. CD4+ and CD8+ T cells were sorted separately from peripheral blood before TCR sequencing.

Notes on this clone: Its specific antigen is unknown. No qualities accompany the bases; no much larger clone lies one base away.

Sequences were derived from CD4+ or CD8+ T cells sorted from blood, sampled in a trial of the OX40 agonist ivuxolimab. This clonotype was sampled from an adult with an advanced solid tumor such as melanoma, head and neck, liver or kidney cancer.

This receptor carries the CDR3 CAITGAMDTQYF. The sequenced DNA: TGTGCCATCACGGGGGCGATGGATACGCAGTATTTT. Recombination connected TRBV10-3 to TRBJ2-3; the D gene could be TRBD1 or TRBD2, each one agreeing over 6 bases. The CDR3 runs 12 residues from the cysteine to the phenylalanine. Just CDR3 DNA is preserved here, 36 bases in frame from base 1. Per the germline V gene, ENHRY is the CDR1 and SYGVKD is the CDR2. At the junction V is shortened by 7 bases and J by 6 bases, with 11 bases in between.